These 6 T cell receptor beta chains were sequenced from one sample in a study of cytomegalovirus exposure and HLA in healthy donors. The primer mix had 60 Vbeta and 13 Jbeta primers. TCRdb keeps only in-frame clones here, not all; method: immunoSEQ multiplex PCR. Among approximately 110,000 clones listed, over 70% were seen once. Input material: PBMCs. The receptors shown here come from a man aged 35-49 years in good health and CMV-seronegative.

This chain uses TRBV6-1 with TRBJ2-3; D possibly corresponds to TRBD1 (6 bases). In germline, CDR1 is MNHNS, CDR2 SASEGT. Trimming took 7 bases from V and 2 from J, leaving 13 bases between them. The CDR3 spans 14 residues. CDR3 DNA sequence: TGTGCCAGCAAGCCGGGACAAGACACAGATACGCAGTATTTT. Translation: CASKPGQDTDTQYF.

The V call is TRBV13, the J call TRBJ1-6; a possible D gene is TRBD1 (5 bases). Deletions cut 2 bases from V and 5 bases from J, with 16 bases between. CDR3 length equals 17 residues. CDR1 and CDR2 from the germline V gene are PRHDT and FYEKMQ (reference sequence). In DNA form, the CDR3 reads TGTGCCAGCAGCTTACATATGGGGCCCCCAGATAATTCACCCCTCCACTTT. Amino acid sequence: CASSLHMGPPDNSPLHF.

For this clone: Other DNA sequences from this sample encode an identical CDR3 as well. This chain links TRBV29-1 with TRBJ1-1, with 7 bases aligning to TRBD1. CDR1 and CDR2 from the germline V gene are SQVTM and ANQGSEA. This CDR3 has 12 residues. After removal of 5 bases from V and 3 bases from J, the junction contained 3 bases not matched to a gene. The DNA of the CDR3 is TGCAGCGTTTGGGACAGATACACTGAAGCTTTCTTT. This codes for CSVWDRYTEAFF.

The sample holds a few counts of this clone. The gene calls are TRBV14 and TRBJ2-7, with D tentatively TRBD2 (5 bases). This CDR3 has 16 residues. Germline V gives CDR1 SGHDN, CDR2 FVKESK. V lost 0 bases, J lost 7 bases, and 19 bases lay in between. The CDR3 sequence is CASSQEVRGFPVEQYF. CDR3 nucleotide sequence: TGTGCCAGCAGCCAAGAAGTTCGGGGTTTCCCGGTGGAGCAGTACTTC.

The chain recombines TRBV7-9 with TRBJ1-1, with D possibly matching TRBD1 (6 bases). Looked up from germline, CDR1 is SEHNR and CDR2 is FQNEAQ (reference sequence). The CDR3 extends over 17 amino acids. V gave up 5 bases and J gave up 0 bases, with 19 bases separating them. The CDR3 DNA follows: TGTGCCAGCAGCACCGGGTCTTATGGACAGCTGAACACTGAAGCTTTCTTT. Its protein is CASSTGSYGQLNTEAFF.

V is TRBV28 and J is TRBJ1-5, with 7 bases aligning to TRBD1. The CDR3 loop spans 15 amino acids. The germline gives CDR1 MDHEN, CDR2 SYDVKM. V trimming: 4 bases; J trimming: 1 base; junction bases outside the gene matches: 4. In DNA, the CDR3 is TGTGCCAGCAGTTCTTCAGGGGGGAGCAATCAGCCCCAGCATTTT. This encodes CASSSSGGSNQPQHF.